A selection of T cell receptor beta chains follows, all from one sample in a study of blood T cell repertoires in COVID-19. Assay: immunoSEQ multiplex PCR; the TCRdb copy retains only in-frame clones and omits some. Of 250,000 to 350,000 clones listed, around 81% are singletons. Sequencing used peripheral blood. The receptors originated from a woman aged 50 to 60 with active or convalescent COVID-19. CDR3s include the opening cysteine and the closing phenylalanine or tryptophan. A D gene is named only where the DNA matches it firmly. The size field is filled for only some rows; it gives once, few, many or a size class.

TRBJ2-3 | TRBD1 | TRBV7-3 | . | TGTGCCAGCAGCCTTACCGGGACAGGGGGCACAGATACGCAGTATTTT | CASSLTGTGGTDTQYF
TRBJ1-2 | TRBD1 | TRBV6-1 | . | TGTGCCAGCAGTGATGAGGGACAGACTGGCTACACCTTC | CASSDEGQTGYTF
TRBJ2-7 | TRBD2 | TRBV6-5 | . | TGTGCCAGCACAGGGACTAGCGGGAGCTACGAGCAGTACTTC | CASTGTSGSYEQYF
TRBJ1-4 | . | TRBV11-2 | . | TGTGCCAGCAGCAAGACAGTAGATGAAAAACTGTTTTTT | CASSKTVDEKLFF
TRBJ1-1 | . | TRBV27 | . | TGTGCCAGCACCCGACCCGACAGAGCCGGCTACACTGAAGCTTTCTTT | CASTRPDRAGYTEAFF
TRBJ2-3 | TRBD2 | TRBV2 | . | TGTGCCAGCAGTGGTTTTAGCGGGATGATAGATACGCAGTATTTT | CASSGFSGMIDTQYF
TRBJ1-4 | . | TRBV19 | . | TGTGCCAGTAGTATCCTGCTCCGGGCGGGGAATGAAAAACTGTTTTTT | CASSILLRAGNEKLFF
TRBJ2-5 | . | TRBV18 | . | TGTGCCAGCTCAAACGGGGTACAAGAGACCCAGTACTTC | CASSNGVQETQYF
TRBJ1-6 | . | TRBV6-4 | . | TGTGCCAGCAGTGAGGGGGCCAGGGCGACTTCACCCCTCCACTTT | CASSEGARATSPLHF
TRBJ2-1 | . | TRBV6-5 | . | TGTGCCAGCCGGAGGGGGGGACTCTTATACAATGAGCAGTTCTTC | CASRRGGLLYNEQFF
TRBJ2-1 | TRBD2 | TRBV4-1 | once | TGCGCCAGCAGCCGCGGACTAGCGGGAGTGTACGGCTACAATGAGCAGTTCTTC | CASSRGLAGVYGYNEQFF
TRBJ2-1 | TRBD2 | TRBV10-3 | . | TGTGCCACCCGGGGGGGGGCAGGGCAACCTAGCTCCTACAATGAGCAGTTCTTC | CATRGGAGQPSSYNEQFF
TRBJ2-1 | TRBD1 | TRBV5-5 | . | TGTGCCAGCAGCGCCACCGGGACAGGGGAAGCAGTTGGCAATGAGCAGTTCTTC | CASSATGTGEAVGNEQFF
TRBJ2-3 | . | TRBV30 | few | TGTGCCTGGAGTGTTCGCGAGACAGATACGCAGTATTTT | CAWSVRETDTQYF
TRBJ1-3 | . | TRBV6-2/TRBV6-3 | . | TGTGCCAGCAGTTACTCGAGCAGGTCCTCTGGAAACACCATATATTTT | CASSYSSRSSGNTIYF
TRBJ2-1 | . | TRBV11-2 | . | TGTGCCAGCAGCTTAGAGGGGCCCAATGAGCAGTTCTTC | CASSLEGPNEQFF
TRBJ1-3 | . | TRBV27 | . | TGTGCCAGCAGTTTAGGGCAGGGCCTTTCTGGAAACACCATATATTTT | CASSLGQGLSGNTIYF
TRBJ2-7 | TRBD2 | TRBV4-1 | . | TGCGCCAGCAGCCAGCTTATAGCGGGAGGGAGAGACGAGCAGTACTTC | CASSQLIAGGRDEQYF
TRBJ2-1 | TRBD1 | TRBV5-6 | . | TGTGCCAGCAGCTTGGGTGGTGCAGGGGGCGCTGGTAATAAAGATGAGCAGTTCTTC | CASSLGGAGGAGNKDEQFF
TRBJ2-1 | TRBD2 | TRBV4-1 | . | TGCGCCAGCAGCCCTAGCGGGGCCTACAATGAGCAGTTCTTC | CASSPSGAYNEQFF
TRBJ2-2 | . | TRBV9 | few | TGTGCCAGCACCCGAGGCGGGGGCGCGAACACCGGGGAGCTGTTTTTT | CASTRGGGANTGELFF
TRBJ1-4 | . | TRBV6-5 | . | TGTGCCAGCAGGAACGGTGCGTTGAATGAAAAACTGTTTTTT | CASRNGALNEKLFF
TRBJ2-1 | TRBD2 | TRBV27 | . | TGTGCCAGCAGCGGCGGGACTAGCGGGAGGAATGAGCAGTTCTTC | CASSGGTSGRNEQFF
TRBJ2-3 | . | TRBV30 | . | TGTGCCTCGTCGCGGTCTAGCACAGATACGCAGTATTTT | CASSRSSTDTQYF
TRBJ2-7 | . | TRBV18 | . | TGTGCCAGCTCACCACTAGTGTCATACAGCTCCTACGAGCAGTACTTC | CASSPLVSYSSYEQYF